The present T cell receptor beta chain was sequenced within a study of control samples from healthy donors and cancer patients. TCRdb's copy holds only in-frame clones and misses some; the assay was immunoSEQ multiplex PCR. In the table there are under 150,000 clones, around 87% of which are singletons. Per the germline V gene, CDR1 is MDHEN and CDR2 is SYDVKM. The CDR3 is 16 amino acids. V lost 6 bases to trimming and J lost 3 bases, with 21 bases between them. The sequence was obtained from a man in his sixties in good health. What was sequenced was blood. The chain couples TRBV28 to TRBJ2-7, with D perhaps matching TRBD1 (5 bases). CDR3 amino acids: CASSERLGQKGYEQYF. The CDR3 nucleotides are TGTGCCAGCAGCGAACGACTCGGACAAAAGGGCTACGAGCAGTACTTC.